A single sample gave rise to the 32 T cell receptor beta chains below, sequenced in a study of blood T cell repertoires in COVID-19. Clones were read by immunoSEQ multiplex PCR, and TCRdb kept only the in-frame ones, dropping some. This table has around 69,000 clones, around 85% appearing once. What was sequenced was peripheral blood. The receptors come from a man aged 50 to 60 with acute or convalescent COVID-19.

The rearrangement uses TRBV6-5 and TRBJ2-7; 8 bases are a match to TRBD1. Germline V lookup: CDR1 MNHEY, CDR2 SVGAGI. The V gene end was trimmed by 4 bases and the J gene end by 4 bases; junction bases not matched to a gene: 9. CDR3 length: 15 residues. CDR3 nucleotides: TGTGCCAGCAGTTCTCGGACAGGGTATGAGTACGAGCAGTACTTC. It codes for CASSSRTGYEYEQYF.

The chain couples TRBV5-1 to TRBJ2-1, with D tentatively TRBD2 (6 bases). There are 14 residues in the CDR3. CDR1 is SGHRS and CDR2 is YFSETQ in the germline V gene. V was shortened by 4 bases and J by 8 bases, with 16 bases between the two germline ends. This chain's CDR3 is CASSGGIWPDEQFF. CDR3 coding DNA: TGCGCCAGCAGCGGGGGGATCTGGCCCGATGAGCAGTTCTTC.

The chain carries TRBV6-1 and TRBJ2-7; weak D call: TRBD1 (9 bases). Germline loops: CDR1 MNHNS, CDR2 SASEGT. Trimming removed 4 bases at V and 2 bases at J, with 18 bases between. This CDR3 is 16 amino acids long. This chain's CDR3 is CASSASGGTGTYEQYV. The CDR3 coding sequence is TGTGCCAGCAGTGCCTCGGGAGGGACAGGGACCTACGAGCAGTACGTC.

The chain combines TRBV28 with TRBJ2-7, with D hard to call. This CDR3 spans 15 amino acids. Germline V gene lookup returns CDR1 MDHEN and CDR2 SYDVKM. V was pared by 3 bases and J by 6 bases, with 18 bases between. The DNA for the CDR3 is TGTGCCAGCAGTTTCGATAGAGACCAGGCCTCCGAGCAGTACTTC. Its translation is CASSFDRDQASEQYF.

The rearrangement uses TRBV6-5 and TRBJ1-2; possibly TRBD1 for D (5 bases). V was clipped by 7 bases and J by 7 bases, with 13 bases between them. This CDR3 region has 12 residues. In germline, CDR1 is MNHEY, CDR2 SVGAGI. In nucleotides, the CDR3 is TGTGCCAGCACCGGCCAGGGATCTGGCTACACCTTC. Protein product: CASTGQGSGYTF.

This clone was seen just once. V is TRBV2 and J is TRBJ2-1; TRBD2 agrees at 7 bases. Germline V gives CDR1 SNHLY, CDR2 FYNNEI. The CDR3 consists of 14 residues. Germline trimming cut 7 bases from V and 7 bases from J; bases unmatched to any gene: 10. CDR3 sequence: CASTRENGGNEQFF. For the CDR3, the DNA is TGTGCCAGCACCCGGGAGAACGGGGGGAATGAGCAGTTCTTC.

The V call is TRBV7-9, the J call TRBJ2-1; 9 bases agree with TRBD2. Trimming removed 5 bases from V and 8 bases from J; junction bases left unmatched: 7. From germline, CDR1 is SEHNR and CDR2 FQNEAQ (reference sequence). There are 14 residues in the CDR3. The CDR3 loop reads CASSRGGAADEQFF. DNA for the CDR3: TGTGCCAGCAGCCGCGGGGGGGCCGCGGATGAGCAGTTCTTC.

The V gene is TRBV7-9, the J gene TRBJ2-7, with a tentative D call TRBD2 (5 bases). The CDR3 is made up of 15 amino acids. Trimming left V 2 bases short and J 5 bases short, with 16 bases between. CDR1 is SEHNR, CDR2 FQNEAQ, per germline (reference sequence). CDR3 amino acids: CASSLMRVGYHEQYV. CDR3 sequence (DNA): TGTGCCAGCAGCTTAATGCGGGTGGGCTACCACGAGCAGTACGTC.

The V call is TRBV25-1, the J call TRBJ1-3; D is possibly TRBD1 (5 bases). This CDR3 is 13 amino acids long. CDR1 is MGHDK, CDR2 SYGVNS, per germline. The ends were cut back, 5 bases at V and 4 bases at J, with 9 bases in the middle. The chain's CDR3 is CASSRGSGNTIYF. The DNA for the CDR3 is TGTGCCAGCAGTCGGGGGAGCGGAAACACCATATATTTT.

The gene calls are TRBV11-2 and TRBJ2-1; 8 bases align to TRBD2. The CDR3 sequence is 16 residues long. CDR1 is SGHAT, CDR2 FQNNGV, per germline. Trimming at V came to 1 base and at J to 7 bases, leaving 9 bases not matched to a gene. CDR3 protein: CASSLGFRGGPNEQFF. The CDR3 region has the DNA TGTGCCAGCAGCTTAGGTTTCCGGGGGGGCCCTAATGAGCAGTTCTTC.

The genes are TRBV11-2 and TRBJ2-2; the match to TRBD2 covers 7 bases. V dropped 5 bases and J dropped 4; count of bases not matched to a gene: 7. There are 15 residues in the CDR3. The V gene's germline CDR1 is SGHAT and CDR2 FQNNGV. CDR3 region: CASSPRGGVTGELFF. The CDR3 DNA follows: TGTGCCAGCAGCCCCCGGGGAGGGGTCACCGGGGAGCTGTTTTTT.

This chain joins TRBV27 and TRBJ1-2; 7 bases are a match to TRBD1. Germline CDR1 MNHEY, CDR2 SMNVEV (reference sequence). The J segment lost 4 bases and the V segment lost 6 bases, leaving 8 bases of the junction unmatched. The CDR3 runs to 14 residues. CDR3 protein: CASSPRGVSYGYTF. The CDR3 DNA reads TGTGCCAGCAGCCCCAGGGGGGTGAGCTATGGCTACACCTTC.

The sample holds a few counts of this clone. The chain couples TRBV4-1 to TRBJ2-1, with D possibly being TRBD1 (5 bases). The V end lost 1 base, the J end lost 8 bases, and 15 bases lay between the germline ends. CDR3 size: 15 residues. Germline CDR1 reads MGHRA; CDR2 reads YSYEKL. CDR3 DNA sequence: TGCGCCAGCAGCCAAGTAGGGGCAGATCTGGATGAGCAGTTCTTC. Its protein product is CASSQVGADLDEQFF.

V and J are TRBV11-3 and TRBJ2-3; 14 positions agree with TRBD2. The CDR3 spans 15 residues. CDR1 SGHNT and CDR2 YENEEA come from the germline V gene. Trimming removed 4 bases from V and 10 bases from J; junction bases left unmatched: 7. This CDR3 is CASSWTSGGNPPQYF. The CDR3 region has the DNA TGTGCCAGCAGCTGGACTAGCGGGGGGAACCCCCCGCAGTATTTT.

The rearrangement links TRBV7-8 to TRBJ1-2; D uncertain. V was clipped by 5 bases and J by 5 bases, with 9 bases between them. The germline V gene has CDR1 SGHVS and CDR2 FQNEAQ. The CDR3 length is 12 residues. The chain's CDR3 is CASSLRTYGYTF. The CDR3 DNA follows: TGTGCCAGCAGCCTACGGACTTATGGCTACACCTTC. Full variable domain (missing parts from reference TRBV7-8 and TRBJ1-2): GAGVSQSPRYKVAKRGQDVALRCDPISGHVSLFWYQQALGQGPEFLTYFQNEAQLDKSGLPSDRFFAERPEGSVSTLKIQRTQQEDSAVYLCASSLRTYGYTFGSGTRLTVV.

The chain couples TRBV6-5 to TRBJ1-3; D gene unclear. The CDR3 is made up of 14 amino acids. The germline V gene has CDR1 MNHEY and CDR2 SVGAGI. V was clipped by 11 bases and J by 0 bases, with 14 bases between them. This CDR3 reads CAGLSRVSGNTIYF. For the CDR3, the DNA is TGTGCCGGCCTATCGAGGGTCTCTGGAAACACCATATATTTT.

The V call is TRBV9, the J call TRBJ2-3, with a weak D call TRBD2 (5 bases). The CDR3 runs 13 residues. V was clipped by 4 bases and J by 6 bases, with 12 bases between them. Germline V lookup: CDR1 SGDLS, CDR2 YYNGEE. CDR3 sequence (DNA): TGTGCCAGCAGCTTCGGAGGTGCGGATACGCAGTATTTT. It yields the protein CASSFGGADTQYF.

This rearrangement joins TRBV6-1 to TRBJ1-3; no clear D. The CDR3 spans 18 residues. The V end was cut by 2 bases, the J end by 2 bases, with 19 bases between. Looked up from germline, CDR1 is MNHNS and CDR2 is SASEGT. The chain's CDR3 is CASSEHSLAVSAGNTIYF. The CDR3 DNA reads TGTGCCAGCAGTGAACATTCTTTAGCGGTTTCGGCTGGAAACACCATATATTTT.

The gene calls are TRBV4-1 and TRBJ1-6; no clear D. In germline, CDR1 is MGHRA, CDR2 YSYEKL. V was shortened by 1 base and J by 0 bases, with 7 bases between the two germline ends. The CDR3 has 16 amino acids. CDR3 DNA: TGCGCCAGCAGCCAAGTTTACAACTCCTATAATTCACCCCTCCACTTT. Translating it yields CASSQVYNSYNSPLHF.

This chain joins TRBV30 and TRBJ2-1; a possible D gene is TRBD1 (5 bases). The CDR3 sequence is 12 residues long. CDR1 is GTSNPN and CDR2 is SVGIG in the germline V gene (reference sequence). V dropped 5 bases and J dropped 5 bases, with 10 bases sitting between them. The CDR3 DNA is TGTGCCTGGGGACGACAGCACAATGAGCAGTTCTTC. This gives the protein CAWGRQHNEQFF. Full variable domain (missing parts from reference TRBV30 and TRBJ2-1): SQTIHQWPATLVQPVGSPLSLECTVEGTSNPNLYWYRQAAGRGLQLLFYSVGIGQISSEVPQNLSASRPQDRQFILSSKKLLLSDSGFYLCAWGRQHNEQFFGPGTRLTVL.

The CDR3 nucleotides read TGTGCCAGCAGCCAAGCCTACCCCGAGATACAGCGGGGGGACCACAATGAGCAGTTCTTC. This encodes CASSQAYPEIQRGDHNEQFF. V usage is TRBV14 and J usage is TRBJ2-1, with 9 bases aligning to TRBD2. J lost 5 bases, V lost 1 base, and 18 bases had no gene match. From germline, CDR1 is SGHDN and CDR2 FVKESK. This CDR3 spans 20 amino acids.

This sequence joins TRBV5-1 and TRBJ2-3; D perhaps matches TRBD2 (6 bases). V was trimmed by 0 bases and J by 0 bases, leaving 11 bases between them. The CDR3 covers 16 residues. CDR1 SGHRS and CDR2 YFSETQ come from the germline V gene. CDR3 sequence: CASSLARGTSTDTQYF. The DNA for the CDR3 is TGCGCCAGCAGCTTGGCCCGGGGGACTAGCACAGATACGCAGTATTTT.

This chain uses TRBV7-8 with TRBJ2-3; 9 positions match TRBD1. This CDR3 has 13 amino acids. J lost 4 bases, V lost 4 bases, and 0 bases had no gene match. Germline V gene sequence: CDR1 SGHVS, CDR2 FQNEAQ. The CDR3 bases are TGTGCCAGCAGCTGGACAGGGGCAGATACGCAGTATTTT. It translates to CASSWTGADTQYF.

The rearrangement uses TRBV29-1 and TRBJ1-1, with D perhaps TRBD1 (6 bases). The CDR3 extends over 15 amino acids. Trimming left V 4 bases short and J 10 bases short, with 25 bases between. Germline V gene data show CDR1 as SQVTM and CDR2 as ANQGSEA. CDR3 region: CSVATSTTGYRGAFF. The CDR3 DNA reads as TGCAGCGTTGCCACCTCAACAACAGGGTATAGAGGAGCTTTCTTT.

The chain carries TRBV5-1 and TRBJ2-3; 10 nucleotides match TRBD2. Trimming took 3 bases from V and 1 from J; bases not matched to a gene: 2. The CDR3 is 15 amino acids. The germline CDR1 and CDR2 sequences are SGHRS and YFSETQ. CDR3 coding DNA: TGCGCCAGCAGCTCCCTAGCGGGGGGCACAGATACGCAGTATTTT. This codes for CASSSLAGGTDTQYF.

This sequence joins TRBV6-5 and TRBJ2-2; a weak D match, TRBD2 (5 bases). The germline V gene has CDR1 MNHEY and CDR2 SVGAGI. Deletions cut 10 bases from V and 5 bases from J, with 20 bases between. CDR3 length: 15 residues. For the CDR3, the DNA is TGTGCCACGCGAGAGAGCAGCGGTGAGACCGGGGAGCTGTTTTTT. Its protein is CATRESSGETGELFF.

The chain recombines TRBV24-1 with TRBJ2-3; D is possibly TRBD2 (7 bases). With 9 bases removed from V and 5 bases from J, the gap between germline ends came to 20 bases. This CDR3 has 15 amino acids. Germline CDR1 is KGHDR and CDR2 is SFDVKD. The CDR3 DNA reads TGTGCCACCGGAGAGGAGGGGGGGGCAAAAGATACGCAGTATTTT. This gives the protein CATGEEGGAKDTQYF.

The V call is TRBV9, the J call TRBJ2-5, with 10 positions matching TRBD1. CDR1 SGDLS and CDR2 YYNGEE come from the germline V gene. V shed 4 bases and J 4 bases; nucleotides not matched to a gene: 13. The CDR3 extends over 17 amino acids. As DNA, the CDR3 is TGTGCCAGCAGCACAAGACAGGGGGCGGTTAGTGGAGAGACCCAGTACTTC. This gives the protein CASSTRQGAVSGETQYF.

The V and J genes are TRBV30 and TRBJ2-1; no clear D gene. This CDR3 is built from 14 residues. Germline V lookup: CDR1 GTSNPN, CDR2 SVGIG (reference sequence). With 2 bases removed from V and 7 bases from J, the gap between germline ends came to 15 bases. DNA for the CDR3: TGTGCCTGGAGTCGATCCAGCGTTCAGAATGAGCAGTTCTTC. Its protein is CAWSRSSVQNEQFF.

This chain joins TRBV5-1 and TRBJ1-1, with D tentatively TRBD1 (5 bases). Germline V lookup: CDR1 SGHRS, CDR2 YFSETQ. The CDR3 sequence is 14 residues long. V lost 0 bases, J lost 4 bases, and 10 bases lay in between. In DNA form, the CDR3 reads TGCGCCAGCAGCTTGGTGGCGGGGACCACTGAAGCTTTCTTT. This translates into CASSLVAGTTEAFF.

This chain links TRBV6-2 or TRBV6-3 with TRBJ1-5, with D possibly being TRBD1 (6 bases). CDR1 MNHEY and CDR2 SVGEGT come from the germline V gene. The CDR3 is made up of 16 amino acids. V lost 2 bases to trimming and J lost 2 bases, with 13 bases between them. Here the CDR3 DNA reads TGTGCCAGCAGTTACGCCACAGGGTACGGCAATCAGCCCCAGCATTTT. Translation gives CASSYATGYGNQPQHF.

V usage is TRBV5-4 and J usage is TRBJ1-4, with D perhaps TRBD1 (5 bases). Germline-derived CDR1 and CDR2 are SGHNT and YYREEE (reference sequence). This CDR3 is 16 amino acids long. Deletions cut 4 bases from V and 7 bases from J, with 20 bases between. The CDR3 DNA follows: TGTGCCAGCAGCCCCGGGGGGGGAGGATTTCGTGAAAAACTGTTTTTT. Translated: CASSPGGGGFREKLFF. The entire variable domain, with the rest obtained from reference TRBV5-4 and TRBJ1-4, is as follows: ETGVTQSPTHLIKTRGQQVTLRCSSQSGHNTVSWYQQALGQGPQFIFQYYREEENGRGNFPPRFSGLQFPNYSSELNVNALELDDSALYLCASSPGGGGFREKLFFGSGTQLSVL.